The 10 T cell receptor beta chains reported below all come from one sample, sequenced in a study of Ad26.COV2.S vaccination and SARS-CoV-2 variants. The table came from immunoSEQ multiplex PCR; TCRdb's copy has only in-frame clones and leaves some out. The repertoire holds more than 150,000 clones, with roughly nine tenths as singletons. Source: peripheral blood, taken after recovery from COVID-19. The receptors were gathered from a human donor who had recovered from COVID-19.

The chain has TRBV6-5 and TRBJ2-5; no definite D call. This CDR3 is 11 amino acids long. Trimming shortened V by 7 bases and J by 2 bases, and 5 bases separated the two germline ends. Germline-derived CDR1 and CDR2 are MNHEY and SVGAGI. CDR3: CASKYQETQYF. The CDR3 DNA is TGTGCCAGCAAATATCAAGAGACCCAGTACTTC.

This clone has only one observation. The rearrangement uses TRBV15 and TRBJ2-3, with TRBD2 as a possible D gene (5 bases). The CDR3 is 16 amino acids. Per germline, CDR1 LNHNV and CDR2 YYDKDF (reference sequence). V shed 1 base and J shed 6 bases, with 17 bases lying between them. The chain's CDR3 is CATSRAGNSMSDTQYF. CDR3 nucleotides: TGTGCCACCAGCAGAGCGGGGAACTCTATGTCGGATACGCAGTATTTT.

This rearrangement joins TRBV28 to TRBJ2-5; D is possibly TRBD1 (5 bases). Germline loops: CDR1 MDHEN, CDR2 SYDVKM. V lost 8 bases and J lost 1, with 17 bases in between. The CDR3 is made up of 15 amino acids. CDR3 amino acids: CASEENRRPQETQYF. The CDR3 DNA sequence: TGTGCCAGCGAAGAGAACAGGCGACCCCAAGAGACCCAGTACTTC.

The chain couples TRBV7-3 to TRBJ2-1; 8 nucleotides match TRBD2. CDR1 and CDR2 (germline): SGHTA, FQGTGA. V dropped 4 bases and J dropped 4; count of bases not matched to a gene: 6. This CDR3 contains 15 residues. The chain's CDR3 is CASSSREGEYNEQFF. Written as DNA, the CDR3 is TGTGCCAGCAGCTCCCGGGAGGGGGAATACAATGAGCAGTTCTTC.

V and J are TRBV5-8 and TRBJ1-4; no definite D call. Trimming stripped 0 bases from V and 6 bases from J, with 15 bases between. This CDR3 comprises 16 residues. CDR1 is SGHTS, CDR2 YDEGEE, per germline. In DNA, the CDR3 is TGTGCCAGCAGCTTGGGGGTCGGCGCGGTAGATGAAAAACTGTTTTTT. The encoded protein is CASSLGVGAVDEKLFF.

V usage is TRBV3-1 (or the pseudogene TRBV3-2) and J usage is TRBJ2-7; 11 bases are a match to TRBD2. J was trimmed by 2 bases and V by 3 bases; bases with no gene match: 12. CDR3 length equals 18 residues. Germline assignment: CDR1 LGHDT and CDR2 YNNKEL (reference sequence). In nucleotides, the CDR3 is TGTGCCAGCAGCCAGCCGCTCGGGACTAGCGGACGAGCCTACGAGCAGTACTTC. Its translation is CASSQPLGTSGRAYEQYF.

V and J are TRBV5-1 and TRBJ2-7, with D unresolved. The V end was cut by 0 bases, the J end by 3 bases, with 7 bases between. Germline V lookup: CDR1 SGHRS, CDR2 YFSETQ. CDR3 length: 13 residues. The CDR3 DNA reads TGCGCCAGCAGCTTGGTTGGGAACTACGAGCAGTACTTC. Translating it yields CASSLVGNYEQYF. The full variable domain, its missing parts supplied by reference TRBV5-1 and TRBJ2-7, is KAGVTQTPRYLIKTRGQQVTLSCSPISGHRSVSWYQQTPGQGLQFLFEYFSETQRNKGNFPGRFSGRQFSNSRSEMNVSTLELGDSALYLCASSLVGNYEQYFGPGTRLTVT.

The chain uses TRBV30 and TRBJ1-4; a weak D match, TRBD1 (5 bases). Germline CDR1 is GTSNPN and CDR2 is SVGIG (reference sequence). The CDR3 sequence is 13 residues long. The V gene lost 0 bases and the J gene lost 8 bases, with 10 bases spanning the gap. The CDR3: CAWSVLWGEKLFF. The CDR3 region has the DNA TGTGCCTGGAGTGTACTTTGGGGGGAAAAACTGTTTTTT.

The chain couples TRBV5-1 to TRBJ1-1, with D perhaps matching TRBD1 (6 bases). Trimming pared 4 bases from V and 4 bases from J, leaving 14 bases between. The CDR3 has 14 residues. CDR1 is SGHRS and CDR2 is YFSETQ in the germline V gene. CDR3 amino acids: CASSPRVGGTEAFF. CDR3 in DNA: TGCGCCAGCAGCCCGAGGGTAGGGGGCACTGAAGCTTTCTTT. Variable domain in full (rest from reference TRBV5-1 and TRBJ1-1): KAGVTQTPRYLIKTRGQQVTLSCSPISGHRSVSWYQQTPGQGLQFLFEYFSETQRNKGNFPGRFSGRQFSNSRSEMNVSTLELGDSALYLCASSPRVGGTEAFFGQGTRLTVV.

The chain combines TRBV9 with TRBJ1-2; perhaps TRBD1 as D (5 bases). CDR1 and CDR2 (germline): SGDLS, YYNGEE. The CDR3 is 16 amino acids. Trimming took 0 bases from V and 4 from J, leaving 16 bases between them. The CDR3 coding sequence is TGTGCCAGCAGCGTAGCCCCCCAGGGAGGGAGCTATGGCTACACCTTC. The encoded protein is CASSVAPQGGSYGYTF.